The present entry profiles one T cell receptor beta chain with its context. Its cognate antigen has yet to be identified. No per-base quality is available; no much larger clone lies one base away. This record belongs to a study of T cell responses to AZD1222 COVID-19 vaccine (dated by TCRdb to about 2021). With regard to the full study: A total of approximately 240 trial participants underwent TCR sequencing, of whom 207 received two doses of AZD1222 and some 26 received two doses of the MenACWY control vaccine. Trial participants were enrolled by age into subgroups of 18-55, 56-69 and 70-plus years, and 148, 28 and 57 TCR-sequenced participants, respectively, were included in these subgroups.

Reading the label with the study, this specimen's time point is: about 28 days (+/-7) after the second vaccine dose. AZD1222 recipients with second doses at about 4 weeks or about 12 weeks were pooled, because spike-specific TCR depth and breadth did not differ between schedules. Vaccinee samples were obtained from the UK trials COV001 and COV002, which included a single-blind randomized controlled phase 2/3 trial of AZD1222 (ChAdOx1 nCoV-19) in healthy adults. Trial participant PBMC samples were collected at day 0 and day 28 after the second dose for TCRbeta chain sequencing. General findings and caveats noted by the study authors: Nearly half of unique spike-specific TCRs reportedly recognized epitopes outside regions mutated in the B.1.351 and B.1.1.7 variants. Spike-specific TCR breadth and depth rose significantly after two AZD1222 doses compared with day 0 and with MenACWY recipients. Conclusions about previously exposed vaccinees are limited, since just 6 or 7 AZD1222 recipients were seropositive for SARS-CoV-2 at baseline. The 56-69-year group was small, and its depth increase did not reach significance, likely because of low power. Because no samples from the day 14 peak response were available, repertoires could be characterized only after the peak T cell response. Participants were mostly white British and included more females than males, and it was suggested by the authors that clonal diversity may have been underestimated. The whole spike protein was spanned by vaccine-associated CD4 TCRs, and dominant responses were seen in regions 160-218 and 743-854.

The CDR3 regions of human TCRbeta chains were subjected to immunosequencing. In the authors' own workflow: Repertoire TCRs were checked for matches against a reference library of SARS-CoV-2-specific TCRs that had been generated using the MIRA antigen-specificity platform. Breadth was defined as the fraction of unique TCRs that were SARS-CoV-2-associated, and depth was defined as the fraction of total T cells that were SARS-CoV-2-associated. Using the MIRA data, each spike-specific TCR was mapped to the spike region that the TCR reacts to and placed in a CD4 or CD8 class. Log10-transformed breadth and depth values were compared by one-way ANOVA with Sidak's multiple comparisons tests. TCRdb provides this immuneACCESS table in a form limited to in-frame rearrangements. Some clones are lacking; in checked studies, under half of them reflect an unresolved V gene, and why the rest are absent is not known. V, J and clone size derive from that table, while D and trimming were established from the DNA sequence. The sample table lists some 180,000 clones, 80% to 95% of them with a count of one. In total, the top ten clones hold approximately 1.9% of the sample.

The germline V gene encodes CDR1 SGHTS and CDR2 YDEGEE. Spanning cysteine to phenylalanine, the CDR3 consists of 15 amino acids. Only CDR3 DNA is held: 45 bases, read in frame from base 1. From V the trimming removes 3 bases and from J it removes 7 bases, while the gene matches leave 8 bases of the junction unaccounted for. Source: peripheral blood, taken 28 days after the second AZD1222 dose. The chain is assembled from TRBV5-8 and TRBJ1-4; TRBD1 matches 8 bases in the middle. The sequence was collected from an adult who received the AZD1222 COVID-19 vaccine. The CDR3 amino acid sequence is: CASSSRTGWGEKLFF. The nucleotide sequence reads TGTGCCAGCAGCTCCCGGACAGGGTGGGGTGAAAAACTGTTTTTT.